This is a list of T cell receptor beta chains from one sample in a study of blood T cell repertoires in COVID-19. TCRdb's copy holds only in-frame clones and misses some; the assay was immunoSEQ multiplex PCR. The data show over 250,000 clones, roughly 85% seen once. The sample consisted of peripheral blood. These receptors were taken from a human donor in a cohort sampled during active COVID-19. CDR3s include the opening cysteine and the closing phenylalanine or tryptophan. The D gene is left open where the match is weak. A clone size is listed for some rows: how often the clone was seen (once, few, many), or a class if it is expanded.

cdr3_length	clone_size	d_call	v_call	j_call	cdr3_nt	cdr3_aa
14	NA	TRBD1	TRBV3-1/TRBV3-2	TRBJ1-1	TGTGCCAGCAGCCAAGTTAGACAGGGCACTGAAGCTTTCTTT	CASSQVRQGTEAFF
18	once	NA	TRBV9	TRBJ2-1	TGTGCCAGCAGCGTCCCGCGGATGGAGATGGGGCCCTACAATGAGCAGTTCTTC	CASSVPRMEMGPYNEQFF
15	NA	NA	TRBV3-1/TRBV3-2	TRBJ1-2	TGTGCCAGCAGCCAACTCAGGTCAGGGATGGGTGGCTACACCTTC	CASSQLRSGMGGYTF
16	NA	NA	TRBV19	TRBJ2-3	TGTGCCAGTAGCCCTACGGCCAGGGGCGGCACAGATACGCAGTATTTT	CASSPTARGGTDTQYF
14	NA	NA	TRBV11-2	TRBJ1-4	TGTGCCAGCAGCTTAGCCGGGACTACTGAAAAACTGTTTTTT	CASSLAGTTEKLFF
13	NA	TRBD1	TRBV6-4	TRBJ1-5	TGTGCCAGCAGTGAAGTGACAGGGTTGCCCCAGCATTTT	CASSEVTGLPQHF
15	few	TRBD2	TRBV2	TRBJ2-7	TGTGCCAGCAGCCAGAGGACTAGCAAACGCTACGAGCAGTACTTC	CASSQRTSKRYEQYF
14	NA	TRBD1	TRBV7-9	TRBJ2-3	TGTGCCAGCAGCCTCGGACAGGGGAGGGATACGCAGTATTTT	CASSLGQGRDTQYF
11	NA	NA	TRBV29-1	TRBJ2-7	TGCAGCGTTGGACAAGTTTACGAGCAGTACTTC	CSVGQVYEQYF
13	NA	NA	TRBV5-1	TRBJ2-1	TGCGCCAGCAGCTGGGTTGGCGGGAATGAGCAGTTCTTC	CASSWVGGNEQFF
17	NA	TRBD2	TRBV7-8	TRBJ2-1	TGTGCCAGCAGCTTAAGAGGCGGGGGGCTAGCGGGAGTCAAGCAGTTCTTC	CASSLRGGGLAGVKQFF
13	NA	NA	TRBV18	TRBJ2-5	TGTGCCAGCTCAGACAGGTTACAAGAGACCCAGTACTTC	CASSDRLQETQYF
14	NA	TRBD2	TRBV25-1	TRBJ2-1	TGTGCCAGCAGTGAAGAACTAGCGGGTAATGAGCAGTTCTTC	CASSEELAGNEQFF
20	NA	TRBD1	TRBV24-1	TRBJ2-6	TGTGCCACCAGTGATACGTACGGGACAGGGGGAACTTCTGGGGCCAACGTCCTGACTTTC	CATSDTYGTGGTSGANVLTF
14	NA	NA	TRBV5-1	TRBJ2-5	TGCGCCAGCAGCTTCCAGGGGCCCAAAGAGACCCAGTACTTC	CASSFQGPKETQYF
13	NA	TRBD1	TRBV28	TRBJ2-4	TGTGCCATTCGACAGGGGGGCGGAAACATTCAGTACTTC	CAIRQGGGNIQYF
14	NA	NA	TRBV7-9	TRBJ2-2	TGTGCCAGCATAACATGGGCGAGCACCGGGGAGCTGTTTTTT	CASITWASTGELFF
15	NA	TRBD1	TRBV7-9	TRBJ2-1	TGTGCCAGCAGCTGGCCGGGACAGGGAAGCAATGAGCAGTTCTTC	CASSWPGQGSNEQFF
15	NA	TRBD1	TRBV2	TRBJ1-2	TGTGCCAGCAGTGAAGCCGGGACAGCTCTTTGGGGCTACACCTTC	CASSEAGTALWGYTF
15	NA	NA	TRBV7-2	TRBJ2-7	TGTGCCAGCACCCCGTCCCCGGGGGACTCCTACGAGCAGTACTTC	CASTPSPGDSYEQYF
18	NA	TRBD1	TRBV9	TRBJ1-3	TGTGCCAGCAGCGTAGCTGATAACAGGGGGCTTTCTGGAAACACCATATATTTT	CASSVADNRGLSGNTIYF
13	NA	NA	TRBV24-1	TRBJ2-1	TGTGCCACCAGTGATGCACACCACAATGAGCAGTTCTTC	CATSDAHHNEQFF
15	NA	TRBD1	TRBV5-1	TRBJ1-5	TGCGCCAGCAGCTTGGGTGGACAGGGTATATCGCCCCAGCATTTT	CASSLGGQGISPQHF
15	NA	TRBD1	TRBV2	TRBJ2-3	TGTGCCAGCAGAGGGGACAGGGGGTCGCCAGGCGCGCAGTATTTT	CASRGDRGSPGAQYF
16	NA	TRBD2	TRBV7-6	TRBJ2-1	TGTGCCAGCAGCTCCCGAGCGGGAGCGGGGTACAATGAGCAGTTCTTC	CASSSRAGAGYNEQFF
17	NA	TRBD2	TRBV11-2	TRBJ2-1	TGTGCCAGCAGGACAAGCGGGAGGTCCCGCGCGTACAATGAGCAGTTCTTC	CASRTSGRSRAYNEQFF
14	NA	NA	TRBV3-1/TRBV3-2	TRBJ1-2	TGTGCCAGCAGCCGGAGACCTAATAACTATGGCTACACCTTC	CASSRRPNNYGYTF
16	NA	NA	TRBV3-1/TRBV3-2	TRBJ2-7	TGTGCCAGCAGCCAAATGGCGGCGGGGGCCCCCTACGAGCAGTACTTC	CASSQMAAGAPYEQYF
17	NA	TRBD2	TRBV3-1/TRBV3-2	TRBJ2-1	TGTGCCAGCAGCCTCGGACTAGCGGGCCTCTCCTACAATGAGCAGTTCTTC	CASSLGLAGLSYNEQFF
15	NA	NA	TRBV19	TRBJ2-5	TGTGCCAGTAGCTTTGCGGCGCCCGGTGAAGAGACCCAGTACTTC	CASSFAAPGEETQYF
13	NA	NA	TRBV19	TRBJ2-3	TGTGCCAGTAGTATCTATCCCCCAGATACGCAGTATTTT	CASSIYPPDTQYF
16	NA	NA	TRBV4-3	TRBJ1-6	TGCGCCAGCAGCCAAGATGTTACAGGGAATAATTCACCCCTCCACTTT	CASSQDVTGNNSPLHF
15	NA	TRBD2	TRBV7-2	TRBJ2-7	TGTGCCAGCAGCTTCACTAGCGGGAGCTCCTACGAGCAGTACTTC	CASSFTSGSSYEQYF
18	NA	TRBD2	TRBV5-1	TRBJ2-3	TGCGCCAGCAGCTTGGGCACCATTCTAGCGGGGTCCACAGATACGCAGTATTTT	CASSLGTILAGSTDTQYF
11	few	NA	TRBV19	TRBJ2-3	TGTGCCAGTAGTGTCTCCGGGACGCAGTATTTT	CASSVSGTQYF
13	medium-sized	TRBD1	TRBV19	TRBJ1-2	TGTGCCACCAAACAGGGGCCTAACTATGGCTACACCTTC	CATKQGPNYGYTF
15	NA	NA	TRBV2	TRBJ2-5	TGTGCCAGCAGCCCGCTGGTAGGGGCTCAAGAGACCCAGTACTTC	CASSPLVGAQETQYF
12	NA	NA	TRBV18	TRBJ2-5	TGTGCCAGCTCATTAACGGGAGAGACCCAGTACTTC	CASSLTGETQYF
14	once	NA	TRBV3-1/TRBV3-2	TRBJ2-5	TGTGCCAGCAGCTTATCACGAGGTCCAGAGACCCAGTACTTC	CASSLSRGPETQYF
15	NA	NA	TRBV10-3	TRBJ1-2	TGTGCCATCAGCTCGGGAGGCAGTCGGATGGATGGCTACACCTTC	CAISSGGSRMDGYTF
16	few	TRBD1	TRBV30	TRBJ1-5	TGTGCCTGGAGTTACGGACAGGGCTTTAGCAATCAGCCCCAGCATTTT	CAWSYGQGFSNQPQHF
19	NA	TRBD2	TRBV11-2	TRBJ2-1	TGTGCCAGCAGCTTAGATTATGCTAGCGGTTCCCCCTCCTACAATGAGCAGTTCTTC	CASSLDYASGSPSYNEQFF
20	NA	TRBD2	TRBV15	TRBJ2-1	TGTGCCACCATCCCCCCGAACACCTGGGCGGGAGGGCCTCCCCCCCATGAGCAGTTCTTC	CATIPPNTWAGGPPPHEQFF
12	NA	NA	TRBV14	TRBJ2-3	TGTGCCAGCAGCCAATCGGGATATACGCAGTATTTT	CASSQSGYTQYF
18	NA	TRBD1	TRBV11-2	TRBJ2-2	TGTGCCAGCAGCTTATCCGCCTGGCAGGGGGCAAGGACCGGGGAGCTGTTTTTT	CASSLSAWQGARTGELFF
14	few	NA	TRBV18	TRBJ1-1	TGTGCCAGCTCCCCCCGGGTGTCTTACACTGAAGCTTTCTTT	CASSPRVSYTEAFF
16	NA	NA	TRBV30	TRBJ2-2	TGTGCCTGGAGTGTTAAGGGAGCCCTTGGCACCGGGGAGCTGTTTTTT	CAWSVKGALGTGELFF
13	once	NA	TRBV28	TRBJ2-3	TGTGCCAGCAGCGCAGGAAGCACAGATACGCAGTATTTT	CASSAGSTDTQYF
13	NA	NA	TRBV12-3/TRBV12-4	TRBJ1-5	TGTGCCAGCAGTTTGGAAAGGGGGAAGCCCCAGCATTTT	CASSLERGKPQHF
16	NA	TRBD1	TRBV18	TRBJ1-1	TGTGCCAGCTCACCACGGTCGGGACAGGGAGGCACTGAAGCTTTCTTT	CASSPRSGQGGTEAFF
16	NA	TRBD2	TRBV5-4	TRBJ2-3	TGTGCCAGCAGCTTGGGGACTAGCGGGAGCACAGATACGCAGTATTTT	CASSLGTSGSTDTQYF
14	NA	TRBD1	TRBV18	TRBJ1-3	TGTGCCAGCTACCGGGGGACAGAAGGAAACACCATATATTTT	CASYRGTEGNTIYF
15	NA	TRBD1	TRBV29-1	TRBJ1-6	TGCAGCGTTAGACCCGGGACAGGGAATAATTCACCCCTCCACTTT	CSVRPGTGNNSPLHF
17	NA	NA	TRBV6-2/TRBV6-3	TRBJ1-2	TGTGCCAGCAGCCGATGGTTTCCGGGCCGAGGCGGGGTTGGCTACACCTTC	CASSRWFPGRGGVGYTF
20	NA	TRBD2	TRBV5-5	TRBJ2-6	TGTGCCAGCAGCCACACTAGCGGGAGGGTAGGAGGGACGGGGGCCAACGTCCTGACTTTC	CASSHTSGRVGGTGANVLTF
15	NA	TRBD2	TRBV7-8	TRBJ2-5	TGTGCCAGCAGCTTAGGGGAAAGCGGGGCCACGACCCAGTACTTC	CASSLGESGATTQYF
15	once	TRBD1	TRBV6-2/TRBV6-3	TRBJ1-6	TGTGCCAGCAGTTTCCGTCCCGGGACAGGGCCACCCCTCCACTTT	CASSFRPGTGPPLHF
15	NA	NA	TRBV7-6	TRBJ2-1	TGTGCCAGCAGCCCGAGGGGTAGCGGCTACAATGAGCAGTTCTTC	CASSPRGSGYNEQFF